These 31 T cell receptor beta chains were sequenced from one sample in a study of Ad26.COV2.S vaccination and SARS-CoV-2 variants. The treatment is: about 20 received Ad26.COV2.S at low or high dose, single or two shots; several received placebo; per-sample allocation not given. Day 63 following the first vaccine or placebo injection was when the samples were taken. Clones were read by immunoSEQ multiplex PCR, and TCRdb kept only the in-frame ones, dropping some. The table records around 450,000 clones, 89% of them present only once. The starting material was peripheral blood, obtained in a trial of Ad26.COV2.S vaccine versus placebo. The receptors were sampled from a person between 18 and 60 years old who received the Ad26.COV2.S COVID-19 vaccine or a placebo.

In its sample, this clone was seen once. The gene calls are TRBV7-9 and TRBJ2-1; possible D gene TRBD2, 6 bases. V was clipped by 5 bases and J by 12 bases, with 14 bases between them. Germline CDR1 SEHNR, CDR2 FQNEAQ (reference sequence). The CDR3 totals 12 residues. This chain's CDR3 is CASSTKLAAQFF. The CDR3 bases are TGTGCCAGCAGCACGAAACTAGCAGCGCAGTTCTTC.

The J gene is TRBJ2-2, the V gene TRBV24-1; D might be TRBD2 (5 bases). The V gene lost 7 bases and the J gene lost 4 bases, with 15 bases spanning the gap. The CDR3 spans 15 residues. Looked up from germline, CDR1 is KGHDR and CDR2 is SFDVKD. CDR3 residues: CATRRGADGTGELFF. The CDR3 DNA reads TGTGCCACCAGACGGGGAGCAGATGGCACCGGGGAGCTGTTTTTT.

This chain connects TRBV6-5 to TRBJ1-1; 7 bases agree with TRBD1. Germline values: CDR1 MNHEY, CDR2 SVGAGI. The CDR3 has 12 residues. Trimming took 6 bases from V and 10 from J; bases not matched to a gene: 8. CDR3 bases: TGTGCCAGCAGCCATGGACAGGTTCCAGCTTTCTTT. Its translation is CASSHGQVPAFF.

This clone has just a few counts. V and J are TRBV7-6 and TRBJ1-6, with D possibly being TRBD1 (6 bases). Per the germline V gene, CDR1 is SGHVS and CDR2 is FNYEAQ. This CDR3 contains 16 residues. V dropped 5 bases and J dropped 6 bases, with 17 bases sitting between them. CDR3 nucleotide sequence: TGTGCCAGCAGCCTATTACGGACAGTTACTAATTCACCCCTCCACTTT. Translating gives CASSLLRTVTNSPLHF.

A remark on this clone: Other DNA sequences within the sample encode an identical CDR3. This chain joins TRBV5-4 and TRBJ2-7, with a weak D call TRBD1 (5 bases). The CDR3 runs 13 residues. The germline CDR1 and CDR2 sequences are SGHNT and YYREEE (reference sequence). The ends were cut back, 1 base at V and 0 bases at J, with 5 bases in the middle. The CDR3 nucleotides are TGTGCCAGCAGCTTGAGGGGCTCCTACGAGCAGTACTTC. Translation: CASSLRGSYEQYF.

The chain is built from TRBV24-1 and TRBJ2-7; D unresolved. This CDR3 has 13 residues. Deletions cut 4 bases from V and 6 bases from J, with 12 bases between. CDR1 and CDR2 from the germline V gene are KGHDR and SFDVKD. DNA of the CDR3: TGTGCCACCAGTGAGGTCCCGAACGGCGAGCAGTACTTC. Protein sequence: CATSEVPNGEQYF.

This clone was found a few times. J is TRBJ2-5 and V is TRBV2, with D perhaps TRBD2 (6 bases). The CDR3 sequence is 15 residues long. Germline CDR1 SNHLY, CDR2 FYNNEI. V lost 4 bases to trimming and J lost 9 bases, with 21 bases between them. The CDR3 loop is CASSAAGGRGRPQYF. As DNA, the CDR3 is TGTGCCAGCAGTGCAGCGGGTGGCCGGGGGAGGCCCCAGTACTTC.

The chain links TRBV18 to TRBJ2-5, with TRBD2 as a possible D gene (5 bases). This CDR3 is 15 amino acids long. V was pared by 1 base and J by 2 bases, with 11 bases between. Per germline, CDR1 KGHSH and CDR2 LQKENI. The CDR3 bases are TGTGCCAGCTCACCACAAAAGGGCGGGCAAGAGACCCAGTACTTC. Its translation: CASSPQKGGQETQYF.

The chain combines TRBV7-6 with TRBJ2-3; 11 bases fit TRBD2. Per germline, CDR1 SGHVS and CDR2 FNYEAQ. The CDR3 totals 16 residues. V lost 5 bases and J lost 2; bases outside the gene matches: 6. In nucleotides, the CDR3 is TGTGCCAGCAGCGGGCTAGCGGGAGGTGTCACAGATACGCAGTATTTT. Protein sequence: CASSGLAGGVTDTQYF.

The chain has TRBV3-1 (or the pseudogene TRBV3-2) and TRBJ2-5, with 11 nucleotides matching TRBD2. Germline CDR1 reads LGHDT; CDR2 reads YNNKEL (reference sequence). The CDR3 contains 18 residues. V lost 0 bases, J lost 4 bases, and 10 bases stayed unmatched. As DNA, the CDR3 is TGTGCCAGCAGCCAAGATCTGCCCGGGCTAGCGGGAGGAGAGACCCAGTACTTC. Protein sequence: CASSQDLPGLAGGETQYF.

This clone was seen a few times. The chain links TRBV12-3 or TRBV12-4 to TRBJ1-2; D remains unclear. The CDR3 is 13 residues long. V lost 3 bases, J lost 5 bases, and 10 bases lay in between. CDR3 region: CASSLKGSYGYTF. The CDR3 bases are TGTGCCAGCAGTTTGAAAGGGTCTTATGGCTACACCTTC.

To note about this clone: This specimen includes other DNA sequences encoding the same CDR3. This sequence joins TRBV27 and TRBJ2-7; 11 bases align to TRBD2. V was pared by 5 bases and J by 2 bases, with 2 bases of the junction left unmatched. The CDR3 totals 14 residues. CDR1 and CDR2 (germline): MNHEY, SMNVEV (reference sequence). The CDR3 here is CASSGTSGPYEQYF. The DNA of the CDR3 is TGTGCCAGCAGTGGGACTAGCGGACCCTACGAGCAGTACTTC.

DNA for the CDR3: TGTGCCAGCAGCTTATCGCAGATTGGGACATATGAGGGGAACACTGAAGCTTTCTTT. This codes for CASSLSQIGTYEGNTEAFF. The chain couples TRBV7-3 to TRBJ1-1; maybe TRBD1 (6 bases). The length of the CDR3 is 19 residues. The germline V gene has CDR1 SGHTA and CDR2 FQGTGA. The ends were cut back, 2 bases at V and 1 base at J, with 23 bases in the middle.

The chain employs TRBV3-1 (or the pseudogene TRBV3-2) and TRBJ2-1, with 9 positions matching TRBD2. This CDR3 is 13 amino acids long. V shed 3 bases, J shed 12 bases, and the junction held 6 bases outside the gene matches. CDR1 is LGHDT and CDR2 is YNNKEL in the germline V gene (reference sequence). CDR3 amino acids: CASSQGLADAQFF. The DNA of the CDR3 is TGTGCCAGCAGCCAGGGACTAGCTGACGCGCAGTTCTTC.

The V gene is TRBV7-9, the J gene TRBJ2-7; D is possibly TRBD1 (7 bases). From germline, CDR1 is SEHNR and CDR2 FQNEAQ (reference sequence). The CDR3 has 14 amino acids. V was cut by 1 base and J by 6 bases, with 13 bases left in between. CDR3: CASSLGRQGGEQYF. The CDR3 coding sequence is TGTGCCAGCAGCTTAGGCAGACAGGGAGGCGAGCAGTACTTC.

The rearrangement links TRBV20-1 to TRBJ1-1; tentatively, D is TRBD1 (6 bases). Trimming stripped 2 bases from V and 6 bases from J, with 7 bases between. CDR3 length: 11 amino acids. The germline V gene encodes CDR1 DFQATT and CDR2 SNEGSKA (reference sequence). The CDR3 reads CSARRQAEAFF. CDR3 coding DNA: TGCAGTGCTAGAAGACAGGCTGAAGCTTTCTTT.

CDR3 sequence: CASSSRQGEEFF. In DNA form, the CDR3 reads TGTGCCAGCAGTTCTAGGCAGGGCGAGGAGTTCTTC. V and J are TRBV12-3 or TRBV12-4 and TRBJ2-1; D is perhaps TRBD1 (5 bases). V was trimmed by 4 bases and J by 14 bases, leaving 15 bases between them. The CDR3 loop spans 12 amino acids.

This rearrangement joins TRBV13 to TRBJ2-7; possible D gene TRBD2, 6 bases. This CDR3 region has 14 residues. The V and J ends lost 5 bases and 2 bases respectively, with 13 bases between them. Germline CDR1 reads PRHDT; CDR2 reads FYEKMQ (reference sequence). The chain's CDR3 is CASSPRLDAYEQYF. The DNA for the CDR3 is TGTGCCAGCAGCCCTCGACTAGACGCCTACGAGCAGTACTTC. Based on the CDR3 plus reference TRBV13 and TRBJ2-7, the full variable domain is AAGVIQSPRHLIKEKRETATLKCYPIPRHDTVYWYQQGPGQDPQFLISFYEKMQSDKGSIPDRFSAQQFSDYHSELNMSSLELGDSALYFCASSPRLDAYEQYFGPGTRLTVT.

CDR3 sequence (DNA): TGTGCCAGCTCACCCCTTACTAGCGCTTCTAGCACAGATACGCAGTATTTT. Amino acids: CASSPLTSASSTDTQYF. This sequence joins TRBV18 and TRBJ2-3; 7 positions agree with TRBD2. The J segment lost 0 bases and the V segment lost 3 bases, leaving 9 bases of the junction unmatched. CDR3 length: 17 amino acids. The germline V gene encodes CDR1 KGHSH and CDR2 LQKENI.

As DNA, the CDR3 is TGTGCCAGCAGTTATCGTGCAGGGAAAACAAATTCACCCCTCCACTTT. The encoded protein is CASSYRAGKTNSPLHF. The chain uses TRBV6-5 and TRBJ1-6; the D gene is possibly TRBD1 (5 bases). CDR3 length: 16 residues. CDR1 is MNHEY and CDR2 is SVGAGI in the germline V gene. The V end lost 3 bases, the J end lost 7 bases, and 16 bases lay between the germline ends.

The genes are TRBV28 and TRBJ1-2; the match to TRBD1 covers 10 bases. With 6 bases clipped from V and 9 bases from J, the junction kept 10 bases outside the gene matches. Germline loops: CDR1 MDHEN, CDR2 SYDVKM. This CDR3 spans 14 amino acids. The CDR3 nucleotides read TGTGCCAGCAGATCGACAGGGGGCGATCGGAGCTACACCTTC. It codes for CASRSTGGDRSYTF.

The V and J genes are TRBV6-2 or TRBV6-3 and TRBJ2-1, with 9 bases fitting TRBD2. J lost 1 base, V lost 0 bases, and 10 bases had no gene match. Germline assignment: CDR1 MNHEY and CDR2 SVGEGT. The length of the CDR3 is 19 residues. DNA for the CDR3: TGTGCCAGCAGTTACTCTCTCGGCGGGGGGGTCCTTTCCTACAATGAGCAGTTCTTC. This encodes CASSYSLGGGVLSYNEQFF.

This clone was seen once. The chain joins TRBV10-2 to TRBJ1-2; TRBD1 agrees at 8 bases. This CDR3 has 15 residues. J gave up 6 bases and V 0 bases, and 6 bases lay outside the gene matches. In germline, CDR1 is WSHSY, CDR2 SAAADI. The CDR3 DNA reads TGCGCCAGCAGTGAGTCGATATCAGGGGGCAATGGCTACACCTTC. Translated, it gives CASSESISGGNGYTF.

The CDR3 nucleotides read TGTGCCAGCAGTTACTCGAATCGCGGCAGGTCCTATGGCTACACCTTC. It translates to CASSYSNRGRSYGYTF. This chain links TRBV6-2 or TRBV6-3 with TRBJ1-2; D is unclear. The V and J ends lost 0 bases and 4 bases respectively, with 15 bases between them. The germline V gene has CDR1 MNHEY and CDR2 SVGEGT. The CDR3 is 16 amino acids.

The chain links TRBV9 to TRBJ1-1; possible D gene TRBD1, 6 bases. Germline CDR1 and CDR2: SGDLS and YYNGEE. With 0 bases removed from V and 7 bases from J, the gap between germline ends came to 16 bases. This CDR3 contains 15 residues. CDR3 sequence (DNA): TGTGCCAGCAGCGTAGTCAGACAGGTTAGTGGTGAAGCTTTCTTT. Translation gives CASSVVRQVSGEAFF.

Here the CDR3 reads CASSIPLGSSGNQPQHF. For the CDR3, the DNA is TGTGCCAGTAGTATCCCACTAGGATCCAGCGGCAATCAGCCCCAGCATTTT. The V and J genes are TRBV19 and TRBJ1-5; no definite D call. The length of the CDR3 is 17 residues. V dropped 3 bases and J dropped 2 bases, with 17 bases sitting between them. Germline V gene lookup returns CDR1 LNHDA and CDR2 SQIVND (reference sequence).

CDR3 in amino acids: CASSSGTLGEKLFF. The CDR3 nucleotides are TGTGCCAGCAGCTCCGGGACCTTGGGAGAAAAACTGTTTTTT. This chain links TRBV7-6 with TRBJ1-4; D perhaps matches TRBD1 (5 bases). Trimming took off 4 bases at V and 8 bases at J, with 14 bases between the two ends. The CDR3 runs to 14 residues. The germline V gene encodes CDR1 SGHVS and CDR2 FNYEAQ.

This clone was counted between two and nine times. This sequence joins TRBV2 and TRBJ1-1; a possible D gene is TRBD1 (6 bases). The CDR3 sequence is 15 residues long. The V gene lost 2 bases and the J gene lost 3 bases, with 13 bases spanning the gap. CDR1 SNHLY and CDR2 FYNNEI come from the germline V gene. The CDR3 DNA is TGTGCCAGCAGTGAAAGAGGCAGGGGTTACACTGAAGCTTTCTTT. Its translation is CASSERGRGYTEAFF.

The rearrangement links TRBV7-9 to TRBJ2-3; D is perhaps TRBD2 (5 bases). Germline CDR1 is SEHNR and CDR2 is FQNEAQ (reference sequence). V was cut by 4 bases and J by 4 bases, with 12 bases left in between. This CDR3 contains 14 residues. CDR3 residues: CASSSRGSADTQYF. CDR3 DNA: TGTGCCAGCAGCTCCAGAGGGTCGGCAGATACGCAGTATTTT.

This clone showed up just once. The chain combines TRBV28 with TRBJ2-5, with 9 nucleotides matching TRBD2. CDR3 size: 15 residues. Germline CDR1 MDHEN, CDR2 SYDVKM. The junction had 5 bases not matched to a gene; V was cut back by 4 bases and J by 2 bases. The CDR3, as DNA: TGTGCCAGCAGTTCAGCGGGAGGAGGACAAGAGACCCAGTACTTC. Residues: CASSSAGGGQETQYF.

This clone was seen just once. This rearrangement joins TRBV11-3 to TRBJ2-2; the match to TRBD1 covers 7 bases. The CDR3 has 14 amino acids. Per the germline V gene, CDR1 is SGHNT and CDR2 is YENEEA. After removal of 5 bases from V and 6 bases from J, the junction contained 6 bases not matched to a gene. CDR3: CASSRATGAGELFF. DNA of the CDR3: TGTGCCAGCAGCAGAGCCACAGGGGCCGGGGAGCTGTTTTTT.